The 20 T cell receptor beta chains below come from one sample, sequenced in a study of blood T cell repertoires in acute mononucleosis (dated by TCRdb to the early 2020s). The protocol used for the library was the immunoSEQ multiplex PCR assay. Held by TCRdb, this immuneACCESS table contains in-frame sequences only and omits some clones. Under half of the omission traces to an unresolved V gene where checked; the cause of the rest is unknown. This sample is represented by approximately 1,400 clones; roughly 25% of them were singletons. The top ten clones comprise 34% of the sample. The sample's time point label, decoded: convalescence about 6 months (5-8 months) after acute presentation (visit 7). The sample here was EBV YVL epitope tetramer+ CD8+ T cells sorted from PBMCs, taken during convalescence from infectious mononucleosis. The cell subset or site label on this specimen signifies: CD8 T cells binding a tetramer with EBV BRLF1 109-117 peptide (YVL-BR). The receptor source for this set is a woman under 30 with infectious mononucleosis caused by EBV.

This sequence joins TRBV7-2 and TRBJ2-5; perhaps TRBD1 as D (5 bases). TRBJ2-4 explains the end of the DNA better; the J call may be wrong. Germline CDR1 SGHTA, CDR2 FQGNSA. The CDR3 is 16 amino acids. CDR3 residues: CASSPLRWGSKNIQYF. The CDR3 DNA is TGTGCCAGCAGCCCTCTTCGATGGGGCTCCAAAAACATTCAGTACTTC.

Concerning this clone: Given a far larger clone just one base away, this is likely a sequencing read error. This chain connects TRBV5-6 to TRBJ2-1, with 10 bases matching TRBD1. V lost 5 bases and J lost 10; bases outside the gene matches: 12. From germline, CDR1 is SGHDT and CDR2 YYEEEE. The CDR3 loop spans 15 amino acids. The CDR3 is CASSASGTGVGEQFF. CDR3 sequence (DNA): TGTGCCAGCAGTGCCTCGGGGACAGGGGTAGGGGAGCAGTTCTTC.

Comments on this clone: This sequence is one base from a far larger clone and is likely a read error. The rearrangement joins TRBV27 to TRBJ2-7; the match to TRBD1 covers 8 bases. The CDR3 covers 15 residues. Germline CDR1 MNHEY, CDR2 SMNVEV (reference sequence). With 4 bases clipped from V and 6 bases from J, the junction kept 11 bases outside the gene matches. The CDR3 loop reads CASSSHSDRVVEQYF. The CDR3 DNA reads as TGTGCCAGCAGTTCCCACTCGGACAGGGTTGTCGAGCAGTACTTC.

This clone was recorded at least ten times. This sequence joins TRBV5-6 and TRBJ1-2; D not certain. V lost 4 bases, J lost 9 bases, and 13 bases lay in between. The germline gives CDR1 SGHDT, CDR2 YYEEEE. The CDR3 is 12 amino acids. The CDR3 loop is CASSPGPGSYTF. As DNA, the CDR3 is TGTGCCAGCAGCCCCGGGCCCGGGAGCTACACCTTC.

V gene TRBV6-5 combines with J gene TRBJ1-5, with 11 bases lining up with TRBD1. Trimming at V came to 4 bases and at J to 7 bases, leaving 3 bases not matched to a gene. Germline V lookup: CDR1 MNHEY, CDR2 SVGAGI. The CDR3 is made up of 14 amino acids. The CDR3 DNA reads as TGTGCCAGCAGTTGGACAGGGGGCGGCCAGCCCCAGCATTTT. It specifies CASSWTGGGQPQHF.

This sequence joins TRBV5-1 and TRBJ2-1; 10 bases agree with TRBD1. Germline V gives CDR1 SGHRS, CDR2 YFSETQ. This CDR3 is 16 amino acids long. The CDR3 nucleotides are TGCGGCTCCAGCAGTGCCTCGGGGACAGGGGTAGGGGAGCAGTTCTTC. This translates into CGSSSASGTGVGEQFF.

The chain uses TRBV7-3 and TRBJ2-1, with D unresolved. Germline CDR1 reads SGHTA; CDR2 reads FQGTGA. CDR3 length equals 12 residues. Between the trimmed V and J ends, which lost 6 bases and 10 bases, there was a span of 13 bases. The CDR3 DNA reads as TGTGCCAGCAGGGGGTTGAGGATAGAGCAGTTCTTC. The encoded protein is CASRGLRIEQFF.

A few counts support this clone. The sample contains more than one DNA sequence encoding this CDR3. The rearrangement links TRBV27 to TRBJ2-5; 7 bases are shared with TRBD2. The last part of the DNA fits TRBJ2-7 better; the J call may be wrong. Germline V gives CDR1 MNHEY, CDR2 SMNVEV (reference sequence). The CDR3 is 16 residues long. The CDR3 here is CASSLSIREALYEQYF. In DNA, the CDR3 is TGTGCCAGCAGTTTATCGATCCGGGAGGCTCTCTACGAGCAGTACTTC.

This clone came up a few times. This chain links TRBV7-2 with TRBJ2-7; perhaps TRBD1 as D (5 bases). Near its end, the DNA agrees better with TRBJ2-4, so the J call may be wrong. The CDR3 sequence is 16 residues long. Germline V CDR1 and CDR2: SGHTA, FQGNSA. This CDR3 reads CASSPLRWGSKNIQYF. In nucleotides, the CDR3 is TGTGCCAGCAGCCCTCTTCGATGGGGCTCCAAAAACATTCAGTACTTC.

This clone was seen a handful of times. A far larger clone lies a single base away; this is likely a read error. The J gene is TRBJ2-7, the V gene TRBV10-2, with 8 bases aligning to TRBD1. Germline V lookup: CDR1 WSHSY, CDR2 SAAADI. The CDR3 runs 13 residues. Here the CDR3 reads CASSAGGYYEQYF. For the CDR3, the DNA is TGTGCCAGCAGCGCAGGGGGCTACTACGAGCAGTACTTC.

There are a few counts of this clone. A read error likely explains this, since a far larger clone differs by one base. V is TRBV4-1 and J is TRBJ1-1, with 10 bases aligning to TRBD1. Germline V CDR1 and CDR2: MGHRA, YSYEKL. There are 16 residues in the CDR3. Germline trimming cut 3 bases from V and 4 bases from J; bases unmatched to any gene: 8. The CDR3 sequence: CASSHDDRGLSTEAFF. The CDR3 coding sequence is TGCGCCAGCAGCCACGACGACAGGGGGCTGAGCACTGAAGCTTTCTTT.

The sample holds many counts of this clone. The genes are TRBV13 and TRBJ2-5; D might be TRBD1 (5 bases). The CDR3 spans 15 residues. The germline V gene has CDR1 PRHDT and CDR2 FYEKMQ (reference sequence). The V end was cut by 5 bases, the J end by 4 bases, with 17 bases between. The CDR3 here is CASSGLRGSGETQYF. CDR3 nucleotides: TGTGCCAGCAGCGGCTTAAGGGGCAGTGGAGAGACCCAGTACTTC.

This clone has a handful of counts. The V and J genes are TRBV7-3 and TRBJ2-1; D perhaps matches TRBD1 (5 bases). The CDR3 sequence is 14 residues long. CDR1 and CDR2 (germline): SGHTA, FQGTGA. V lost 7 bases and J lost 0, with 10 bases in between. CDR3: CASTTASSYNEQFF. CDR3 coding DNA: TGTGCCAGCACGACAGCGAGCTCCTACAATGAGCAGTTCTTC.

To note about this clone: As the CDR3 is not closed by the conserved phenylalanine or tryptophan, this likely results from a read error. The DNA is left out, because the CDR3 cannot be placed on it with certainty; the CDR3 is given as TCRdb lists it. The gene calls are TRBV25-1 and TRBJ2-7; TRBD2, as called in the table, went unchecked against the DNA. The CDR3 spans 12 residues, counting both ends. Looked up from germline, CDR1 is MGHDK and CDR2 is SYGVNS. The CDR3 reads CARSDLGGMGIP.

The V call is TRBV29-1, the J call TRBJ2-1; TRBD2 aligns across 13 bases. Germline trimming cut 6 bases from V and 3 bases from J; bases unmatched to any gene: 20. The length of the CDR3 is 20 residues. Per the germline V gene, CDR1 is SQVTM and CDR2 is ANQGSEA. DNA of the CDR3: TGCAGCGTAGGAGGGACAGGGTCCGGGACTAGCGGGGCATACTACAATGAGCAGTTCTTC. The encoded protein is CSVGGTGSGTSGAYYNEQFF.

As regards this clone: With only one base between it and a far larger clone, this is likely a read error. The V gene is TRBV29-1, the J gene TRBJ2-2; TRBD2 matches 14 bases. Trimming removed 5 bases from V and 0 bases from J; junction bases left unmatched: 14. CDR1 is SQVTM and CDR2 is ANQGSEA in the germline V gene. The CDR3 length is 20 residues. The CDR3 DNA sequence: TGCAGCGTTTCCAAGCCCGCCGGACTAGCGGGAGGTTCGAACACCGGGGAGCTGTTTTTT. This sequence encodes CSVSKPAGLAGGSNTGELFF.

Turning to this clone: One junction end disagrees with the germline gene, perhaps due to a read error. The same CDR3 arises from other DNA sequences in this sample as well. The V call is TRBV29-1, the J call TRBJ2-1; 13 bases are shared with TRBD2. Germline V gene data show CDR1 as SQVTM and CDR2 as ANQGSEA. This CDR3 is 21 amino acids long. The CDR3 coding sequence is TGCTGCGTTGGAGGGACAGGGTCCGGGACTAGCGGGGCATACTCCTACTATGAGCAGTTCTTC. Translated: CCVGGTGSGTSGAYSYYEQFF.

Notes on this clone: Other DNA sequences in this sample translate to the same CDR3. V gene TRBV29-1 combines with J gene TRBJ2-1; 13 positions match TRBD2. This CDR3 is built from 21 residues. The ends lost 4 bases at V and 0 bases at J; junction bases unmatched: 18. The V gene's germline CDR1 is SQVTM and CDR2 ANQGSEA. The CDR3 sequence: CSVGGSGSGTSGAYSYNEQFF. The CDR3 bases are TGCAGCGTTGGAGGGTCAGGGTCCGGGACTAGCGGGGCATACTCCTACAATGAGCAGTTCTTC.

As for this clone: Additional DNA sequences in this sample encode the identical CDR3. The chain employs TRBV29-1 and TRBJ2-1; 13 nucleotides match TRBD2. Germline V lookup: CDR1 SQVTM, CDR2 ANQGSEA. Trimming at V came to 6 bases and at J to 0 bases, leaving 20 bases not matched to a gene. The CDR3 covers 21 residues. For the CDR3, the DNA is TGCAGCGTAGGAGGTACAGTGTCCGGGACTAGCGGGGCATACTCCTACAATGAGCAGTTCTTC. Translated: CSVGGTVSGTSGAYSYNEQFF.

This rearrangement joins TRBV7-6 to TRBJ2-7, with 10 bases matching TRBD2. The CDR3 is made up of 15 amino acids. J lost 5 bases, V lost 1 base, and 5 bases had no gene match. Germline values: CDR1 SGHVS, CDR2 FNYEAQ. The CDR3 DNA sequence: TGTGCCAGCAGCTTAGTCCTAGCGGGAGTTCACGAGCAGTACTTC. This encodes CASSLVLAGVHEQYF.